Shown below are 18 T cell receptor beta chains from a single sample sequenced in a study of tumor-infiltrating lymphocytes in oesophageal squamous cell carcinoma (dated by TCRdb to 2015 to 2016). Libraries were made using PCR. The data were produced on an Illumina HiSeq 2000. TCRdb redid the processing of the public reads, applying fastp at Q25 and MiXCR, and retained in-frame beta chains. Rows merge per CDR3 protein into single entries with the most common DNA and genes. Here the sample has roughly 15,000 distinct CDR3 sequences; over 45% occur a single time. The ten largest clones represent around 20% of the sample. Input material: esophageal tumor tissue. All receptors derive from a male donor with esophageal squamous cell carcinoma.

This clonotype ranks as large. The genes are TRBV7-2 and TRBJ2-7; D remains unclear. Germline-derived CDR1 and CDR2 are SGHTA and FQGNSA. V gave up 1 base and J gave up 1 base, with 5 bases separating them. There are 13 residues in the CDR3. The CDR3 is CASSLELSYEQYF. CDR3 DNA: TGTGCCAGCAGCTTAGAGTTATCCTACGAGCAGTACTTC.

This clonotype was observed many times. The gene calls are TRBV5-5 and TRBJ1-1, with D tentatively TRBD1 (5 bases). The CDR3 runs 13 residues. V lost 4 bases and J 10 bases, leaving 17 bases between the germline ends. Germline loops: CDR1 SGHKS, CDR2 YYEKEE (reference sequence). The CDR3 DNA reads TGTGCCAGCAGCCCCGGGACTCTTGTGGGAGCTTTCTTT. This gives the protein CASSPGTLVGAFF.

The V call is TRBV11-2, the J call TRBJ2-3, with 12 bases fitting TRBD2. The J call may be mistaken, given a closer DNA end match to TRBJ2-7. The CDR3 contains 16 residues. CDR1 is SGHAT and CDR2 is FQNNGV in the germline V gene. CDR3 bases: TGTGCCAGCAGCTTAGTGACTAGCGGGAGATTCGCTGAGCAGTACTTC. Translating it yields CASSLVTSGRFAEQYF.

To note about this clonotype: This is likely a read error, given that the CDR3 carries no conserved phenylalanine or tryptophan at its end. Because the CDR3's place on the DNA is in doubt, the DNA is left out and the CDR3 is given as listed by TCRdb. The rearrangement links TRBV7-9 to TRBJ2-6; TRBD1 is taken as the D call from the table, unchecked against the DNA. The CDR3 is 17 residues long, counting both termini. The germline V gene encodes CDR1 SEHNR and CDR2 FQNEAQ (reference sequence). The CDR3 sequence: CASSSGTGIYNEQFFGA.

A note on this clonotype: Compared with germline, one end of the junction differs, possibly owing to a read error. The rearrangement uses TRBV4-1 and TRBJ2-4; D uncertain. Matching the DNA end better, TRBJ2-1 makes the J call doubtful. In germline, CDR1 is MGHRA, CDR2 YSYEKL. The CDR3 length is 20 residues. CDR3 sequence (DNA): TGCGCCAGCAGACAAGAGGTTAACAAGGGATATTCCCGACCCTACAATGAGCAGTTCTTC. It specifies CASRQEVNKGYSRPYNEQFF.

V and J are TRBV6-2 or TRBV6-3 and TRBJ1-2, with D unresolved. Trimming pared 6 bases from V and 2 bases from J, leaving 10 bases between. Germline V gives CDR1 MNHEY, CDR2 SVGEGT. CDR3 size: 13 residues. In DNA, the CDR3 is TGTGCCAGCAGGATAGACGGAAACTATGGCTACACCTTC. Protein product: CASRIDGNYGYTF.

This clonotype occurred a few times. A single base separates this from a much larger clone, so it may be a read error. The V and J genes are TRBV27 and TRBJ2-7, with 8 bases fitting TRBD2. The last part of the DNA fits TRBJ2-1 better; the J call may be wrong. Germline-derived CDR1 and CDR2 are MNHEY and SMNVEV (reference sequence). The CDR3 covers 13 residues. This CDR3 is CASGSGSSYEQFF. CDR3 nucleotides: TGTGCCAGTGGCAGCGGGAGCTCCTACGAGCAGTTCTTC.

The V gene is TRBV10-1, the J gene TRBJ2-3; 15 positions match TRBD2. The CDR3 spans 18 residues. V dropped 6 bases and J dropped 0; count of bases not matched to a gene: 7. From germline, CDR1 is WNHNN and CDR2 SYGVQD (reference sequence). Here the CDR3 reads CASSMGLAGGYSTDTQYF. As DNA, the CDR3 is TGCGCCAGCAGCATGGGACTAGCGGGAGGATATAGCACAGATACGCAGTATTTT.

The chain uses TRBV7-6 and TRBJ2-6; 9 nucleotides align to TRBD1. V trimming: 2 bases; J trimming: 0 bases; junction bases outside the gene matches: 11. CDR1 and CDR2 (germline): SGHVS, FNYEAQ. The CDR3 totals 20 residues. The CDR3, as DNA: TGTGCCAGCAGCTTATCGGCCGGTCGGGACAGGGACTCTGGGGCCAACGTCCTGACTTTC. It yields the protein CASSLSAGRDRDSGANVLTF.

There are a few counts of this clonotype. A read error may account for a junction end that differs from germline. The chain couples TRBV5-4 to TRBJ2-3; TRBD2 matches at 12 bases. This CDR3 has 18 amino acids. Germline V lookup: CDR1 SGHNT, CDR2 YYREEE (reference sequence). This chain's CDR3 is CASSPGLAGSTNTGELYF. The CDR3 DNA follows: TGCGCCAGCAGCCCGGGACTAGCGGGTTCGACGAACACCGGGGAGCTGTATTTT.

The gene calls are TRBV24-1 and TRBJ1-5; D uncertain. CDR3 length: 13 amino acids. From germline, CDR1 is KGHDR and CDR2 SFDVKD. V lost 9 bases, J lost 7 bases, and 15 bases lay in between. CDR3 loop: CATQRAVQQPQHF. Here the CDR3 DNA reads TGTGCCACCCAAAGGGCAGTTCAACAGCCCCAGCATTTT.

The rearrangement links TRBV7-8 to TRBJ2-1, with D maybe TRBD1 (5 bases). The J call is uncertain, as TRBJ1-2 better fits the DNA end. CDR3 length: 15 residues. The germline V gene encodes CDR1 SGHVS and CDR2 FQNEAQ. The CDR3 DNA is TGTGCCAGCAGCCAGGACACTCCCGGCAACTATGGCTACACCTTC. This encodes CASSQDTPGNYGYTF.

This clonotype was seen at least ten times. This chain links TRBV7-2 with TRBJ2-5, with TRBD2 matching 11 bases. The germline V gene encodes CDR1 SGHTA and CDR2 FQGNSA. The junction had 1 base not matched to a gene; V was cut back by 0 bases and J by 4 bases. CDR3 length: 15 amino acids. The chain's CDR3 is CASSLATSGGETQYF. CDR3 coding DNA: TGTGCCAGCAGCTTAGCAACTAGCGGGGGAGAGACCCAGTACTTC.

This sequence joins TRBV7-3 and TRBJ2-7, with D possibly matching TRBD1 (6 bases). TRBJ2-5 matches the DNA end more closely, so the J call is doubtful. The CDR3 loop spans 15 amino acids. Germline values: CDR1 SGHTA, CDR2 FQGTGA. CDR3 sequence (DNA): TGTGCCAGCAGCTTAACGGGACACTCGCAAGAGACCCAGTACTTC. Translated: CASSLTGHSQETQYF.

This clonotype rates as medium-sized. This may be a read error: a much more frequent sequence differs by one nucleotide. The chain carries TRBV7-2 and TRBJ2-7, with 7 bases matching TRBD2. The CDR3 contains 14 residues. Germline V gene lookup returns CDR1 SGHTA and CDR2 FQGNSA. The V and J ends lost 5 bases and 7 bases, in that order; junction bases with no gene match: 11. The CDR3 region is CASSTVGLVNEQYF. Here the CDR3 DNA reads TGTGCCAGCAGCACAGTCGGACTAGTAAATGAGCAGTACTTC.

There are a few counts of this clonotype. The V call is TRBV6-6, the J call TRBJ2-1; maybe TRBD1 (5 bases). V lost 0 bases and J 6 bases, leaving 12 bases between the germline ends. In germline, CDR1 is MNHNY, CDR2 SVGAGI (reference sequence). The CDR3 loop spans 15 amino acids. The CDR3 is CASSYSQGLSNEQFF. The CDR3 DNA is TGTGCCAGCAGTTACTCGCAGGGTTTAAGCAATGAGCAGTTCTTC.

The chain has TRBV6-8 and TRBJ2-7, with D perhaps TRBD1 (6 bases). TRBJ1-2 explains the end of the DNA better; the J call may be wrong. The CDR3 contains 14 residues. Germline loops: CDR1 MNHGY, CDR2 SAAAGT. The CDR3: CASSYLQGYYGYTF. The CDR3 DNA follows: TGTGCCAGCAGTTACCTACAGGGTTACTATGGCTACACCTTC.

The V and J genes are TRBV27 and TRBJ1-6; a weak D match, TRBD1 (6 bases). The CDR3 length is 17 residues. Trimming removed 5 bases at V and 7 bases at J, with 21 bases between. Germline values: CDR1 MNHEY, CDR2 SMNVEV (reference sequence). Here the CDR3 DNA reads TGTGCCAGCAGTCAAGACAAACAGGGTTTGAAAAATTCACCCCTCCACTTT. Translated, it gives CASSQDKQGLKNSPLHF.